This TCR beta chain was captured by sequencing in a study of quantifying T cell responses using KT2 cells. Study-wide background: cDNA was made from DNase-treated RNA using alpha and beta constant primers. Estimated efficiency of the T4 ligation step was above 8.5% under optimum conditions.

The sample is PBMC spiked with counted cells of clone KT2. V lost 6 bases, J lost 1 base, and 11 bases lay in between. The germline V gene has CDR1 SNHLY and CDR2 FYNNEI. The CDR3 totals 14 residues. A single-stranded UMI oligo with SP2 sequence was ligated to cDNA 3' ends. First-round PCR used 4 cycles and beta primers RC1.1 and RC1.2 covering TRBC1 and TRBC2. TCRdb reanalysed the UMI-ligation and nested PCR reads using MiXCR and keeps one entry per CDR3 protein. The table shows about 33,000 distinct CDR3 sequences, with around 10% occurring only once. The chain couples TRBV2 to TRBJ2-3; D perhaps matches TRBD2 (6 bases). What was sequenced was PBMCs spiked with cells of the T cell clone KT2. The TCR comes from a human donor. The CDR3: CASRRVAGTDTQYF. The CDR3 DNA reads TGTGCCAGCAGGCGGGTAGCGGGCACAGATACGCAGTATTTT.